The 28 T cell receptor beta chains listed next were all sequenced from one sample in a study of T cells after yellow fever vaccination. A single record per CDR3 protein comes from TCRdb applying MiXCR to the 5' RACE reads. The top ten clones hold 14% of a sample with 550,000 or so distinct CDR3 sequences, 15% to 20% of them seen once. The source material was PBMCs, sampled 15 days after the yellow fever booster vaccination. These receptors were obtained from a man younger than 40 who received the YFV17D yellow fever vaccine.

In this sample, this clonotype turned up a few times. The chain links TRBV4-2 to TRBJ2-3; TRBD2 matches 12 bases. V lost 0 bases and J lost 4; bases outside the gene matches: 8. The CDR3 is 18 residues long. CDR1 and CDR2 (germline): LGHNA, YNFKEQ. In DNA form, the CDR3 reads TGTGCCAGCAGCCAAGAGGATTGGCTAGCGGGAGGGGCAGATACGCAGTATTTT. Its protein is CASSQEDWLAGGADTQYF.

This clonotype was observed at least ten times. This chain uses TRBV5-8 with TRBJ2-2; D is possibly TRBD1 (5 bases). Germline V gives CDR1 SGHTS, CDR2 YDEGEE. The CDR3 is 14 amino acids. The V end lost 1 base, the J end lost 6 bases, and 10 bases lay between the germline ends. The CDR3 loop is CASSLLGLAGELFF. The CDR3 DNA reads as TGTGCCAGCAGCTTGTTGGGGCTGGCCGGGGAGCTGTTTTTT.

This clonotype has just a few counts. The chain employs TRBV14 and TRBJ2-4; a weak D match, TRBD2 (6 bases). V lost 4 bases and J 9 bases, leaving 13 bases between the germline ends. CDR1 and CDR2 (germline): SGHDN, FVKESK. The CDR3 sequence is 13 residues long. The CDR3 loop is CASSPRGTPIQYF. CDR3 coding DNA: TGTGCCAGCAGCCCCCGGGGGACCCCCATTCAGTACTTC.

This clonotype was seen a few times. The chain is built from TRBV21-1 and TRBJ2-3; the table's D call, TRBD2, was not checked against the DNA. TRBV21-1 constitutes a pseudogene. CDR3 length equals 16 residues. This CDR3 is CASSPPGSGFSDTQYF. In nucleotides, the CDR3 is TGTGCCAGCAGCCCACCCGGTAGCGGGTTCTCAGATACGCAGTATTTT.

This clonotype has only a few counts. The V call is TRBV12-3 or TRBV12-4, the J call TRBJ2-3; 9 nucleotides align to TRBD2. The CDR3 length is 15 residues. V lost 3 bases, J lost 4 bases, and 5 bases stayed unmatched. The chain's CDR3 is CASSFEREASDTQYF. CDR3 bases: TGTGCCAGCAGTTTCGAGCGGGAGGCCTCAGATACGCAGTATTTT.

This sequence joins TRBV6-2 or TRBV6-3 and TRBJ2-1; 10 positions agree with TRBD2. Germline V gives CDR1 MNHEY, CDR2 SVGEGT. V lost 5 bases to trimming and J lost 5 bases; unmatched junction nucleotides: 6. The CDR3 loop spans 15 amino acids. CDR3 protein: CASSDPGLANNEQFF. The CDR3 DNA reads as TGTGCCAGCAGTGACCCGGGACTAGCGAACAATGAGCAGTTCTTC.

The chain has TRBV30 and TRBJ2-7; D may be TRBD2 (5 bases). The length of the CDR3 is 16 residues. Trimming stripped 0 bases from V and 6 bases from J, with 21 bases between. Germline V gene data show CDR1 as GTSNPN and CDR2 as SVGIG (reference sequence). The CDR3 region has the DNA TGTGCCTGGAGTGTACATATCGCTAGCAGGTCCCTCGAGCAGTACTTC. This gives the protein CAWSVHIASRSLEQYF.

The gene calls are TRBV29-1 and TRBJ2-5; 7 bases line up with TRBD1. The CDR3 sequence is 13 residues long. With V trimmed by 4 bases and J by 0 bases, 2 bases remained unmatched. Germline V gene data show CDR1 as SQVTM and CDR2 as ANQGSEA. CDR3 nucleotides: TGCAGCGTTGTGGGACAGCACCAAGAGACCCAGTACTTC. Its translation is CSVVGQHQETQYF.

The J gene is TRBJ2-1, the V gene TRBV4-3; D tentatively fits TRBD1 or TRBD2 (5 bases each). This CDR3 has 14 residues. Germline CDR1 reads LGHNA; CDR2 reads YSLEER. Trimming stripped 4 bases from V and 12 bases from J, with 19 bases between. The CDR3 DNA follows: TGCGCCAGCAGCCTGTCTCAGACCGGGACCCGGCAGTTCTTC. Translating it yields CASSLSQTGTRQFF.

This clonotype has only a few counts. In nucleotides, the CDR3 is TGTGCCAGCAGGTATAGTGTGCTGCAGTTCTTC. This gives the protein CASRYSVLQFF. The chain couples TRBV6-2 or TRBV6-3 to TRBJ2-1, with no clear D. CDR3 length: 11 amino acids. With 6 bases removed from V and 12 bases from J, the gap between germline ends came to 12 bases. CDR1 is MNHEY and CDR2 is SVGEGT in the germline V gene.

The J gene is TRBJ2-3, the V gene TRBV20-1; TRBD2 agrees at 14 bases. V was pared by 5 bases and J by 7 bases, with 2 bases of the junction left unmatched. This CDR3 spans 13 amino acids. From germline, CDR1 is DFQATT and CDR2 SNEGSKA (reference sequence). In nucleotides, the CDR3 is TGCAGTGCTTGGACTAGCGGGAGGAATACGCAGTATTTT. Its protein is CSAWTSGRNTQYF.

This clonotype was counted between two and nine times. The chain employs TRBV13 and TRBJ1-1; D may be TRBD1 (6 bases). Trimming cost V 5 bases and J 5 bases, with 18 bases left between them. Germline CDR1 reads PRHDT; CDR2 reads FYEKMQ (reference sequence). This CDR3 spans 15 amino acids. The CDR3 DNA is TGTGCCAGCAGCCACTCCGGGGGCGGTGGGACTGAAGCTTTCTTT. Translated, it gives CASSHSGGGGTEAFF.

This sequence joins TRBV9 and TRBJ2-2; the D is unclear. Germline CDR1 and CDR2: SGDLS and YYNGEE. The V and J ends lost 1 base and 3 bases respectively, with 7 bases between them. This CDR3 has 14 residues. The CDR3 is CASSVTDYTGELFF. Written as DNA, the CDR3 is TGTGCCAGCAGCGTAACGGATTACACCGGGGAGCTGTTTTTT.

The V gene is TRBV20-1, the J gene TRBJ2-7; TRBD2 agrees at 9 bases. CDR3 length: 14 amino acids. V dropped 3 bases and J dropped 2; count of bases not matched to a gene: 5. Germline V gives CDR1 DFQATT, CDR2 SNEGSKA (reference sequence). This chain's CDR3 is CSARGTSPPYEQYF. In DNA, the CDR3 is TGCAGTGCTAGGGGGACTAGCCCCCCCTACGAGCAGTACTTC.

In nucleotides, the CDR3 is TGTGCCACCAGTCGCGGCCGGGAGCGGCAGTACTTC. The encoded protein is CATSRGRERQYF. The chain employs TRBV24-1 and TRBJ2-7, with a possible D match to TRBD2 (6 bases). Trimming stripped 6 bases from V and 9 bases from J, with 14 bases between. This CDR3 is 12 amino acids long. The V gene's germline CDR1 is KGHDR and CDR2 SFDVKD.

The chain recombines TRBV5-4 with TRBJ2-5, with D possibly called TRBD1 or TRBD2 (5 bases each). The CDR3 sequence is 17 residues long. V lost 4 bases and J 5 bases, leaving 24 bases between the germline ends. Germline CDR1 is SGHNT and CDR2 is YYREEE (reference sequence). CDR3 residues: CASSPDSLSAGDETQYF. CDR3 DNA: TGTGCCAGCAGCCCCGACAGCTTATCGGCTGGGGACGAGACCCAGTACTTC.

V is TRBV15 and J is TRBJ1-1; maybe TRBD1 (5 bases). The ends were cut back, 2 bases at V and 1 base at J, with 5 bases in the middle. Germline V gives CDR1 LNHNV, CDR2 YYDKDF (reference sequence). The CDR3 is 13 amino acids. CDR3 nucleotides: TGTGCCACCAGCAGAACAGGGAACACTGAAGCTTTCTTT. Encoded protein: CATSRTGNTEAFF.

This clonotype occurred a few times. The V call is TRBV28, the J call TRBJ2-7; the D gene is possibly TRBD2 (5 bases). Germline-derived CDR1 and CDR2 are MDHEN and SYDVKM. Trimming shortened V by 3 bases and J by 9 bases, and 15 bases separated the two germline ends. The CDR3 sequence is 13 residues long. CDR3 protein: CASSLIGGVGQYF. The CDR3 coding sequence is TGTGCCAGCAGTTTGATTGGAGGTGTCGGGCAGTACTTC.

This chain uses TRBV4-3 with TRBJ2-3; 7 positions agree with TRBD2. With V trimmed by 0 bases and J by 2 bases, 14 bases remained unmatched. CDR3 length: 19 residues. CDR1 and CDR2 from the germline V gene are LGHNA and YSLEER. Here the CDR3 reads CASSQELFGRLAITDTQYF. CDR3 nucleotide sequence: TGCGCCAGCAGCCAAGAGTTGTTCGGTAGACTAGCAATCACAGATACGCAGTATTTT.

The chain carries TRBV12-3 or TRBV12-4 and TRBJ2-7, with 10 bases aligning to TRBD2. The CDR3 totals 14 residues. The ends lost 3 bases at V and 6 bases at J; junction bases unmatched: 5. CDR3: CASSLSGRAFEQYF. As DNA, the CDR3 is TGTGCCAGCAGTTTGAGCGGGAGGGCTTTCGAGCAGTACTTC.

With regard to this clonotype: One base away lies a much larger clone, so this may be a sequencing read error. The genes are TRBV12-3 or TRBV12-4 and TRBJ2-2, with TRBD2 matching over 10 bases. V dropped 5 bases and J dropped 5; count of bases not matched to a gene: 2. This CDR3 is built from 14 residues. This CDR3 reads CASSPSGSTGELFF. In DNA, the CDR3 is TGTGCCAGCAGTCCTAGCGGGAGTACCGGGGAGCTGTTTTTT.

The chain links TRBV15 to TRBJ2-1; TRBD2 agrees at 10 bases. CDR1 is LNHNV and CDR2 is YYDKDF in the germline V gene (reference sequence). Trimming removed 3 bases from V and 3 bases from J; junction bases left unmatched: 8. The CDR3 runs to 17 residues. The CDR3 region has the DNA TGTGCCACCAGCAGGGACCTAGCGGGAGTCTTCTACAATGAGCAGTTCTTC. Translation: CATSRDLAGVFYNEQFF.

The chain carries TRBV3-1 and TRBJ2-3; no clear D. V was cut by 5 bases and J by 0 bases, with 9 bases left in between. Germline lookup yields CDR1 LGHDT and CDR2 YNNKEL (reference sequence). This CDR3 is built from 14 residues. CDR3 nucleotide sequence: TGTGCCAGCAGCTCCACTAATAGCACAGATACGCAGTATTTT. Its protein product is CASSSTNSTDTQYF.

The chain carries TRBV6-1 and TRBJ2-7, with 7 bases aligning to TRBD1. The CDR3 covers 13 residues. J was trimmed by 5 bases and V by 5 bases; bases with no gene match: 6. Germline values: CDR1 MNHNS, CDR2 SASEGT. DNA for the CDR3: TGTGCCAGCAGTCTGACAGGGTTACACGAGCAGTACTTC. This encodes CASSLTGLHEQYF.

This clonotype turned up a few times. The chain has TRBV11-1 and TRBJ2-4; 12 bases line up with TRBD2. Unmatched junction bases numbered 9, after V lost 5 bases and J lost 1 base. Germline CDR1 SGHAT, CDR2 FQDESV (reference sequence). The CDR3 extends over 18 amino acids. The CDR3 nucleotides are TGTGCCAGCAGCATCGGGACTAGCGGGCGCGAGGCCAAAAACATTCAGTACTTC. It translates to CASSIGTSGREAKNIQYF.

CDR3 in DNA: TGTGCCAGCAGCTTAGGTGGGCCCAACTACGAGCAGTACTTC. Protein sequence: CASSLGGPNYEQYF. The genes are TRBV7-8 and TRBJ2-7; D ambiguous. Germline values: CDR1 SGHVS, CDR2 FQNEAQ. CDR3 length equals 14 residues. Trimming cost V 1 base and J 3 bases, with 10 bases left between them.

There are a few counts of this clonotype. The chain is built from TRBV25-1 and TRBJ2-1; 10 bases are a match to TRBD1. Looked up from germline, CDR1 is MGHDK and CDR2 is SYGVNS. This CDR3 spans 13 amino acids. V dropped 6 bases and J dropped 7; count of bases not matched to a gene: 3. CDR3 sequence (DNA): TGTGCCAGCAGAGGGACAGGGGAAAATGAGCAGTTCTTC. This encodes CASRGTGENEQFF.

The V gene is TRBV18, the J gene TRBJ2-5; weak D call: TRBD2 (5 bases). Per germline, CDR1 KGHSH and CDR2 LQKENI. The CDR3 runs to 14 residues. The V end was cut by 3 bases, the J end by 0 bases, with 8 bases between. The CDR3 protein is CASSPLLDQETQYF. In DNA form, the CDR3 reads TGTGCCAGCTCACCCTTACTAGACCAAGAGACCCAGTACTTC.